A selection of T cell receptor beta chains follows, all from one sample in a study of T cell repertoires in cytomegalovirus infection. No cognate antigen is known for these TCRs. Via MiXCR, TCRdb re-called the reads, giving one row per CDR3 protein. Here the sample spans 160,000 or so distinct CDR3 sequences, about 20% being singletons. This sample comprised CD8+ T cells from cultured PBMCs, obtained from culture after CMV antigen stimulation. These receptors were collected from a human donor in good health (CMV status not recorded). Some clones in this sample may be carry-over from other donors' samples. Both conserved end residues are trimmed from each CDR3. D genes are given only for firm matches.

cdr3_length | j_call | d_call | v_call | cdr3_aa
12 | TRBJ1-4 | . | TRBV7-9 | ASSTPGTNEKLF
14 | TRBJ2-7 | . | TRBV6-2/TRBV6-3 | ASSSTDGGNSYEQY
13 | TRBJ2-7 | TRBD1 | TRBV9 | ASSPRTGSSYEQY
11 | TRBJ2-6 | . | TRBV29-1 | TVSFSGANVLT
8 | TRBJ1-1 | . | TRBV29-1 | SVMGAEAF
13 | TRBJ1-6 | . | TRBV4-3 | ASSQDRGVNSPLH
11 | TRBJ1-1 | . | TRBV7-6 | ASSLQRGDEAF
14 | TRBJ2-3 | TRBD2 | TRBV7-8 | ASSLRPGGPTDTQY
13 | TRBJ1-2 | . | TRBV29-1 | SVEWHPGKNYGYT
14 | TRBJ1-5 | . | TRBV18 | ASSLTARDSNQPQH
13 | TRBJ1-2 | . | TRBV7-8 | ASSLGGSSNYGYT
11 | TRBJ1-5 | . | TRBV7-9 | ASSFGSNQPQH
9 | TRBJ2-1 | . | TRBV27 | ASTFNNEQF
16 | TRBJ1-4 | . | TRBV7-6 | ASSLVGNANSYNEKLF
13 | TRBJ2-3 | . | TRBV11-2 | ASSPSIGVTDTQY
12 | TRBJ2-7 | . | TRBV4-2 | ASSQDQGPDEQY
12 | TRBJ1-2 | TRBD1 | TRBV7-3 | ASSRGQGMGGYT
12 | TRBJ2-7 | . | TRBV9 | ASSEQGEGYEQY
13 | TRBJ2-2 | . | TRBV7-9 | ASSALDSKTGELF
11 | TRBJ1-1 | . | TRBV7-6 | ASSYGGATEAF
11 | TRBJ2-7 | . | TRBV6-1 | ASMMDGPYEQY
13 | TRBJ2-2 | . | TRBV7-2 | ASSLGHPNTGELF
13 | TRBJ2-4 | TRBD2 | TRBV6-2/TRBV6-3 | ASSWRTSGANIQY